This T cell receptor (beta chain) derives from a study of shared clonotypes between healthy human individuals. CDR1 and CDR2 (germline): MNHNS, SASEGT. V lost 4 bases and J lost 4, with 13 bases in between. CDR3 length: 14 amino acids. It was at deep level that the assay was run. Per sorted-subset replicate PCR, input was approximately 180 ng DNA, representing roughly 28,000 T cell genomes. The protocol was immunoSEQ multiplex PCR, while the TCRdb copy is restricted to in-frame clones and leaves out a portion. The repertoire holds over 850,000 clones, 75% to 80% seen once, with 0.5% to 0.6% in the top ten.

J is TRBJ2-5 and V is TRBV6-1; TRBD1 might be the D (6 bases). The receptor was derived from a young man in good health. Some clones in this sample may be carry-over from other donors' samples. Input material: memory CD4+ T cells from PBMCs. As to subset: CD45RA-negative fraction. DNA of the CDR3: TGTGCCAGCAGTGCCTACCGAGGGGGAGAGACCCAGTACTTC. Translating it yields CASSAYRGGETQYF.